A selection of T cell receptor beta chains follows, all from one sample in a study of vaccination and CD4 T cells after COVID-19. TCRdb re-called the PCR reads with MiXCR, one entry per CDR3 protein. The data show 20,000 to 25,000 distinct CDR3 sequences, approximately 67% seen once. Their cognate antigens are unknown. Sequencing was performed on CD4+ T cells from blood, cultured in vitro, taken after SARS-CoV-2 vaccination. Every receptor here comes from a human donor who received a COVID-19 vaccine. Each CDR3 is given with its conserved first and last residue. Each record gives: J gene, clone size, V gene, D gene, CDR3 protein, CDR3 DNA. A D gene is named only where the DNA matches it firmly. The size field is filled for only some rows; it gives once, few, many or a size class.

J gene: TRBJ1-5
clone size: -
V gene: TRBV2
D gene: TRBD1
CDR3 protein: CASRDRVNSNQPQHF
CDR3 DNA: TGTGCCAGCAGGGACAGGGTTAATAGCAATCAGCCCCAGCATTTT

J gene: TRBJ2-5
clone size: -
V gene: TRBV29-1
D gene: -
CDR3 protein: CSVGAGETQYF
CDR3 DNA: TGCAGCGTTGGGGCAGGGGAGACCCAGTACTTC

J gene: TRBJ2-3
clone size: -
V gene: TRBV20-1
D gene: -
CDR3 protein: CSARVGGNTDTQYF
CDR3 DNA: TGCAGTGCTAGAGTGGGGGGCAACACAGATACGCAGTATTTT

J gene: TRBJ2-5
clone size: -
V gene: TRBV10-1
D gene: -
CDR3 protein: CASSRTRVETQYF
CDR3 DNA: TGCGCCAGCAGCCGAACAAGGGTTGAGACCCAGTACTTC

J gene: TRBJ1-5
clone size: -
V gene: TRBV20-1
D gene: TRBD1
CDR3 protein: CSANAGGLGNQPQHF
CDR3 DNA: TGCAGTGCCAACGCAGGGGGACTCGGCAATCAGCCCCAGCATTTT

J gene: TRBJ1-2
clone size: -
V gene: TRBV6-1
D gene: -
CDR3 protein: CASSAGVFDYGYTF
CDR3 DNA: TGTGCCAGCAGCGCGGGGGTATTCGACTATGGCTACACCTTC

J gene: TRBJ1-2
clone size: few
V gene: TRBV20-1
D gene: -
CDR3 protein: CSASAGPPNYGYTF
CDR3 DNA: TGCAGTGCTTCCGCCGGGCCTCCAAACTATGGCTACACCTTC

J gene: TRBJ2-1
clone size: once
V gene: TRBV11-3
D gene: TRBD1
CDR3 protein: CASSRQGDADEQFF
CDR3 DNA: TGTGCCAGCAGCCGACAGGGAGACGCGGATGAGCAGTTCTTC

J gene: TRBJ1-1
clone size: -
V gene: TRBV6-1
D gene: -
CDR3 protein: CASSEHRVNTEAFF
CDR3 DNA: TGTGCCAGCAGTGAACACAGGGTGAACACTGAAGCTTTCTTT

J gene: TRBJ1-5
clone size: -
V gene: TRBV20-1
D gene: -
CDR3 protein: CSARAGNQPQHF
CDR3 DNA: TGCAGTGCTAGAGCGGGGAATCAGCCCCAGCATTTT

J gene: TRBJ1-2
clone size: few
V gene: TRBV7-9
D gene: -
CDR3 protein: CASSLAPPTTF
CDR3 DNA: TGTGCCAGCAGCTTAGCCCCCCCCACCACCTTC

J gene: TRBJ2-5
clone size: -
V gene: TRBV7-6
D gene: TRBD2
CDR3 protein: CASSTRTSGPETQYF
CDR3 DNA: TGTGCCAGCAGCACCCGGACTAGTGGCCCAGAGACCCAGTACTTC

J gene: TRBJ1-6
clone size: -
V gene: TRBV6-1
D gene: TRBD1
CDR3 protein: CASGRTGNNSPLHF
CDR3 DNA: TGTGCCAGCGGGAGGACAGGGAATAATTCACCCCTCCACTTT

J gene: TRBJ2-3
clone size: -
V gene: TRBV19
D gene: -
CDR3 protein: CASSGLERVDTQYF
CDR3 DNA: TGTGCCAGTAGCGGACTCGAGCGGGTGGATACGCAGTATTTT

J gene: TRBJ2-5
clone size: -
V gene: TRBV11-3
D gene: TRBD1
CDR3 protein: CASSLVSGGETQYF
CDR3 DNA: TGTGCCAGCAGCTTAGTGTCAGGGGGAGAGACCCAGTACTTC

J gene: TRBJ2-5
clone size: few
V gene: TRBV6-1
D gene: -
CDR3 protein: CASTLWGAGVLQGQETQYF
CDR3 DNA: TGTGCCAGCACCCTCTGGGGGGCGGGGGTTCTACAGGGCCAAGAGACCCAGTACTTC

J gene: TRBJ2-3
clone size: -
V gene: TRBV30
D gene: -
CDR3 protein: CARGRGTDTQYF
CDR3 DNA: TGTGCCAGGGGCAGGGGAACAGATACGCAGTATTTT

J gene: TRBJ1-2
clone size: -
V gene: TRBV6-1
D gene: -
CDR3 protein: CASSGRQGGNYGYTF
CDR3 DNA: TGTGCCAGCAGTGGCCGGCAGGGAGGGAACTATGGCTACACCTTC

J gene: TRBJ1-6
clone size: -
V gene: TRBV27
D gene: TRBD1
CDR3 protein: CASTTSGTGDSPLHF
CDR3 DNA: TGTGCCAGCACCACCTCCGGGACAGGGGATTCACCCCTCCACTTT

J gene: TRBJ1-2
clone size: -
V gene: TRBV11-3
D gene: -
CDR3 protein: CASSLDAGVNYGYTF
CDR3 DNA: TGTGCCAGCAGCTTAGATGCAGGGGTTAACTATGGCTACACCTTC

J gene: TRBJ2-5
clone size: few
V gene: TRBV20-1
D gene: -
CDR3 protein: CSARDAGRETQYF
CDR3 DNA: TGCAGTGCTAGAGACGCGGGGAGGGAGACCCAGTACTTC

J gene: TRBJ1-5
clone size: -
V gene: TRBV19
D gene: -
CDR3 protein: CASSPTTQDQPQHF
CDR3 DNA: TGTGCCAGTAGCCCGACAACCCAGGATCAGCCCCAGCATTTT

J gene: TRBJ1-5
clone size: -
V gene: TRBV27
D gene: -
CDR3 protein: CASSLRADSNQPQHF
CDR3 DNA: TGTGCCAGCAGTTTAAGGGCAGATAGCAATCAGCCCCAGCATTTT

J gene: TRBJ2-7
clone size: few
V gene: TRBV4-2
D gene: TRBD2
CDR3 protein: CASSPAGTSSHEQYF
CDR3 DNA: TGTGCCAGCAGCCCCGCCGGGACTAGCTCCCACGAGCAGTACTTC

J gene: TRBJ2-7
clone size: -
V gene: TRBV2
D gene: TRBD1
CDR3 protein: CASRDRGPAYEQYF
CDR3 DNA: TGTGCCAGCAGGGACAGGGGGCCAGCCTACGAGCAGTACTTC

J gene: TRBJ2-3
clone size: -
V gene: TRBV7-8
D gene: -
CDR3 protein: CASSPPKIDTQYF
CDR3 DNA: TGTGCCAGCAGCCCCCCCAAGATAGATACGCAGTATTTT

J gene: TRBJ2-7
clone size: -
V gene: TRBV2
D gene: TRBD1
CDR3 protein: CASKWDSPYEQYF
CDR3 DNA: TGTGCCAGCAAGTGGGACAGCCCCTACGAGCAGTACTTC

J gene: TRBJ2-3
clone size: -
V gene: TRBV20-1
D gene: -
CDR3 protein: CSAREPGSGNTQYF
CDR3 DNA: TGCAGTGCTAGAGAGCCTGGCTCGGGGAATACGCAGTATTTT

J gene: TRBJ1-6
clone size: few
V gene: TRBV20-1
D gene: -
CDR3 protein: CSATPGMVYNSPLHF
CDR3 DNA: TGCAGTGCTACCCCAGGAATGGTGTATAATTCACCCCTCCACTTT

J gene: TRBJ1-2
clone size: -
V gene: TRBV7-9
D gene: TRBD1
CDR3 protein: CASSLAVGTGTYHGYTF
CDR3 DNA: TGTGCCAGCAGCTTAGCGGTGGGGACAGGGACCTATCATGGCTACACCTTC

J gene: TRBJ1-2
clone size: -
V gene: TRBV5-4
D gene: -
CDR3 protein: CASSLITGRNGYTF
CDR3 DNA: TGTGCCAGCAGCTTGATTACCGGGAGAAATGGCTACACCTTC

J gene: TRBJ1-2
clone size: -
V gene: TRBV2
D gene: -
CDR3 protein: CASSVNRVGYTF
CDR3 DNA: TGTGCCAGCAGTGTAAACAGGGTGGGCTACACCTTC

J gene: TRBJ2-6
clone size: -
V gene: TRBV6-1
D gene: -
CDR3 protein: CASDAGPWESGANVLTF
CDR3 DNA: TGTGCCAGCGACGCCGGGCCCTGGGAATCTGGGGCCAACGTCCTGACTTTC

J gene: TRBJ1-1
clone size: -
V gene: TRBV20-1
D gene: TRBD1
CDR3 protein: CSAAGQGVTEAFF
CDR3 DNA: TGCAGTGCAGCGGGACAGGGGGTCACTGAAGCTTTCTTT

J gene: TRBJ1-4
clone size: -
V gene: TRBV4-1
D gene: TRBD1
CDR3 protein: CASSQDPDRGSGKLFF
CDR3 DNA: TGCGCCAGCAGCCAAGACCCCGACAGGGGAAGTGGAAAACTGTTTTTT

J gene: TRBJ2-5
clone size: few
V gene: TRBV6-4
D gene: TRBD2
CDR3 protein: CASSRSGGAEETQYF
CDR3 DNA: TGTGCCAGCAGTCGTAGCGGGGGGGCCGAGGAGACCCAGTACTTC

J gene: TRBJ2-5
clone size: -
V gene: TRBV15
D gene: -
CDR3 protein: CATSSQSTWTAQETQYF
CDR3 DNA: TGTGCCACCAGCAGTCAATCTACCTGGACGGCCCAAGAGACCCAGTACTTC

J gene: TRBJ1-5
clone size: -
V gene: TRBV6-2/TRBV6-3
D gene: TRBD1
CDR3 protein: CASSYAAGGYQPQHF
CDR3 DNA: TGTGCCAGCAGTTACGCGGCAGGGGGCTATCAGCCCCAGCATTTT

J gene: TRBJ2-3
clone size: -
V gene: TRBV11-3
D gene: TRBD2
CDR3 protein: CASSRVAGGVDTQYF
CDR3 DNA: TGTGCCAGCAGTAGAGTGGCGGGGGGCGTAGATACGCAGTATTTT

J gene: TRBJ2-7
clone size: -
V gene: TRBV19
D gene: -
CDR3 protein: CASSSEQSSYEQYF
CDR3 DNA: TGTGCCAGTAGTAGTGAACAGTCCTCCTACGAGCAGTACTTC

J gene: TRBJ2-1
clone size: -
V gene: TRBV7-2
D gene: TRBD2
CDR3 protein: CASSLVLAGGYNEQFF
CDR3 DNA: TGTGCCAGCAGCTTAGTTCTAGCGGGGGGTTACAATGAGCAGTTCTTC

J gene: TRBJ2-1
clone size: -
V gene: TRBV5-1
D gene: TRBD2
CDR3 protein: CASSFELAGLPTNEQFF
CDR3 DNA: TGCGCCAGCAGCTTCGAACTAGCGGGGCTTCCCACGAATGAGCAGTTCTTC

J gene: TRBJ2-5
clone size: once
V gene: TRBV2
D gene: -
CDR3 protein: CASSGGQETQYF
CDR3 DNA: TGTGCCAGCAGCGGGGGACAAGAGACCCAGTACTTC

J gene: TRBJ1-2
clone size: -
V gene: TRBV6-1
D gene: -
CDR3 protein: CASSAGVQNYGYTF
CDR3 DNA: TGTGCCAGCAGTGCAGGAGTGCAGAACTATGGCTACACCTTC

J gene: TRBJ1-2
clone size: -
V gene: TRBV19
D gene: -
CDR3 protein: CASSIRIDKFYGYTF
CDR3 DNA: TGTGCCAGTAGTATCCGCATCGATAAATTCTATGGCTACACCTTC

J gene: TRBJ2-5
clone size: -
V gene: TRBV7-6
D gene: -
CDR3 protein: CASSYTGRDRETQYF
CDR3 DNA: TGTGCCAGCAGTTATACAGGTCGCGACAGGGAGACCCAGTACTTC

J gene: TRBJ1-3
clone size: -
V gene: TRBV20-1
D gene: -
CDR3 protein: CSARDPRLRNTIYF
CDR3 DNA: TGCAGTGCTAGGGACCCCCGGCTAAGAAACACCATATATTTT

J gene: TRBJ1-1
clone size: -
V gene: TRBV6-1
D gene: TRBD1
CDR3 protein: CASSDVGQGMNTEAFF
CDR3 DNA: TGTGCCAGCAGTGACGTGGGACAGGGAATGAACACTGAAGCTTTCTTT

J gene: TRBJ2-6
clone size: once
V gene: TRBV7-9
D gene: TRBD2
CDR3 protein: CASSQRDAGANVLTF
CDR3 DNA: TGTGCCAGCAGCCAGCGGGACGCTGGGGCCAACGTCCTGACTTTC

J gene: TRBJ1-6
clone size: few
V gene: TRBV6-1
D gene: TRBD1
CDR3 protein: CASSVRQGRTYNSPLHF
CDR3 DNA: TGTGCCAGCAGTGTCCGACAGGGAAGGACCTATAATTCACCCCTCCACTTT

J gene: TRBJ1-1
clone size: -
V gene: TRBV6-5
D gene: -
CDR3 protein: CASSYSIGSSNTEAFF
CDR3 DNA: TGTGCCAGCAGTTACAGTATTGGTAGCTCGAACACTGAAGCTTTCTTT

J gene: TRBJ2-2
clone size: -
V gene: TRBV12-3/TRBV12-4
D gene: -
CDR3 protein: CASGNTGELFF
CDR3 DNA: TGTGCCAGCGGAAACACCGGGGAGCTGTTTTTT

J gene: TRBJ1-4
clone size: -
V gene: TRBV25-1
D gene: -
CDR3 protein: CASSEPGPRAGKLFF
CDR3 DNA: TGTGCCAGCAGTGAACCGGGACCCCGAGCGGGGAAACTGTTTTTT

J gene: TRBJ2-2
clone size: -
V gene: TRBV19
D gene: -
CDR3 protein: CTSHRTEFTGELFF
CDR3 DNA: TGTACCAGTCATAGAACAGAGTTCACCGGGGAGCTGTTTTTT